A selection of T cell receptor beta chains follows, all from one sample in a study of technical replicates of blood from several donors. Measured with immunoSEQ multiplex PCR; TCRdb has only the in-frame clones, and not every one. The sample holds approximately 73,000 clones, around 94% seen once. Sequencing used T cells isolated from PBMCs. These receptors were taken from a human donor in good health. CDR3s include the opening cysteine and the closing phenylalanine or tryptophan. The size of a clone is reported for some rows only, either as once, few or many, or as a class for expanded clones.

V: TRBV6-6; size: NA; J: TRBJ2-1; CDR3: CASSFLSGSGNEQFF
V: TRBV2; size: NA; J: TRBJ2-2; CDR3: CASTPSGGIYTGELFF
V: TRBV7-9; size: NA; J: TRBJ2-4; CDR3: CASSSQMTSEEGKNIQYF
V: TRBV5-4; size: once; J: TRBJ2-1; CDR3: CASSLHSGRNEQFF
V: TRBV5-1; size: NA; J: TRBJ1-2; CDR3: CASSFGQGNYGYTF
V: TRBV14; size: NA; J: TRBJ2-1; CDR3: CASGTADYNEQFF
V: TRBV18; size: NA; J: TRBJ2-4; CDR3: CASSPDMSLKNIQYF
V: TRBV4-3; size: NA; J: TRBJ1-4; CDR3: CASSQSPGGISFNEKLFF
V: TRBV27; size: NA; J: TRBJ1-1; CDR3: CASSLGANTEAFF
V: TRBV5-1; size: NA; J: TRBJ2-1; CDR3: CASSITTSGNEQFF
V: TRBV7-2; size: NA; J: TRBJ2-7; CDR3: CASSLAYGGSRNEQYF
V: TRBV5-1; size: NA; J: TRBJ1-2; CDR3: CASEDREGLGYTF
V: TRBV4-1; size: NA; J: TRBJ2-1; CDR3: CASSQEPNWLGEQFF
V: TRBV9; size: NA; J: TRBJ1-2; CDR3: CASSAGTVYYGYTF
V: TRBV27; size: once; J: TRBJ2-1; CDR3: CASSNSIARGYNEQFF
V: TRBV7-2; size: NA; J: TRBJ1-2; CDR3: CASSLAGRYGYTF
V: TRBV5-5; size: NA; J: TRBJ1-2; CDR3: CASSLTGGGYTF
V: TRBV6-6; size: NA; J: TRBJ2-3; CDR3: CASSSYGTSFIDTQYF
V: TRBV2; size: NA; J: TRBJ2-2; CDR3: CASSETENTGELFF
V: TRBV6-1; size: once; J: TRBJ2-7; CDR3: CASSVQRTSGTYEQYF
V: TRBV28; size: once; J: TRBJ1-2; CDR3: CASRPSLTDHYGYTF
V: TRBV7-6; size: NA; J: TRBJ1-3; CDR3: CASSSLAGGSGNTIYF
V: TRBV6-5; size: NA; J: TRBJ1-2; CDR3: CASSFAGRDGYTF
V: TRBV6-6; size: NA; J: TRBJ1-4; CDR3: CASSAGGAGEKLFF
V: TRBV9; size: NA; J: TRBJ1-5; CDR3: CASSEDGGNQPQHF
V: TRBV11-3; size: NA; J: TRBJ1-4; CDR3: CASSPRSEKLFF
V: TRBV19; size: NA; J: TRBJ2-7; CDR3: CASSMDRAEQYF
V: TRBV9; size: NA; J: TRBJ1-1; CDR3: CASSVRQGAGEAFF
V: TRBV2; size: NA; J: TRBJ1-5; CDR3: CASSLRDRGNQPQHF
V: TRBV5-1; size: NA; J: TRBJ2-6; CDR3: CASSFGGAGANVLTF
V: TRBV10-1; size: NA; J: TRBJ2-7; CDR3: CASWSGLAGDEQYF
V: TRBV5-1; size: NA; J: TRBJ2-2; CDR3: CASSLELAGGPHTGELFF
V: TRBV6-5; size: NA; J: TRBJ2-7; CDR3: CASSYEGLAGGYEQYF
V: TRBV2; size: NA; J: TRBJ2-7; CDR3: CASSGGTSDYEQYF
V: TRBV2; size: NA; J: TRBJ1-1; CDR3: CANRQGMNTEAFF
V: TRBV7-3; size: NA; J: TRBJ2-2; CDR3: CASSFSGQGRGELFF
V: TRBV6-1; size: NA; J: TRBJ2-7; CDR3: CASSDKQGYEQYF
V: TRBV7-8; size: NA; J: TRBJ2-4; CDR3: CASSFSKTVLAGSKNIQYF
V: TRBV30; size: NA; J: TRBJ2-7; CDR3: CAWSSLARSYEQYF
V: TRBV9; size: NA; J: TRBJ1-2; CDR3: CASSVAGGNYGYTF
V: TRBV4-2; size: NA; J: TRBJ1-4; CDR3: CASSPRDSSPEKLFF
V: TRBV7-4; size: NA; J: TRBJ2-4; CDR3: CASSLRDRDPLAKNIQYF
V: TRBV5-1; size: once; J: TRBJ2-5; CDR3: CASSLTRPETQYF
V: TRBV5-6; size: NA; J: TRBJ2-7; CDR3: CASSLGGHGYEQYF
V: TRBV5-1; size: NA; J: TRBJ2-1; CDR3: CASSLVASGYNEQFF
V: TRBV7-9; size: NA; J: TRBJ1-3; CDR3: CASSLATFGGDPSGNTIYF